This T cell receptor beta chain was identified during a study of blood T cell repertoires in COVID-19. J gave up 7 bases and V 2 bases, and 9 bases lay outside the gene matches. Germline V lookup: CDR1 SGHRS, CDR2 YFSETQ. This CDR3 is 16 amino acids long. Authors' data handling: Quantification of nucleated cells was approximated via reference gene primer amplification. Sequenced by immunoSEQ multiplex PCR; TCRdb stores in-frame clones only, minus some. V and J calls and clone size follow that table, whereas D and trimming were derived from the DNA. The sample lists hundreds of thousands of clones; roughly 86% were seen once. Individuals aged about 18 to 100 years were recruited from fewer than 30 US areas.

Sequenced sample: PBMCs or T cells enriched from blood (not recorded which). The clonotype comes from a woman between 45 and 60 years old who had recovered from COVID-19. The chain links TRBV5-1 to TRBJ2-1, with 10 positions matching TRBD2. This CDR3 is CASSLGLAGARNEQFF. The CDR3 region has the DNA TGCGCCAGCAGCTTAGGCCTAGCGGGAGCGAGGAATGAGCAGTTCTTC.